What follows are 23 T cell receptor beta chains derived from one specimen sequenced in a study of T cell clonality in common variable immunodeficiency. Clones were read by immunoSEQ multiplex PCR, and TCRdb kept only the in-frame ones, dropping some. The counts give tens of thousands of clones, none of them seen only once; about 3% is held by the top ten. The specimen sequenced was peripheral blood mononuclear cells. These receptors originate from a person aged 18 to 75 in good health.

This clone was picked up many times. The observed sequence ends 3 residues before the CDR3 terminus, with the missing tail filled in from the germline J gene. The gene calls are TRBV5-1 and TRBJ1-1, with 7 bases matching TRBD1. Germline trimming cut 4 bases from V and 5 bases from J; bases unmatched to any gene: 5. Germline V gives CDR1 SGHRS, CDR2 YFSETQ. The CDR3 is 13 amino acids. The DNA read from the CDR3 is TGCGCCAGCAGCCAGACAGGGTCGACTGAA. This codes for CASSQTGSTE. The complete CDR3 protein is CASSQTGSTEAFF.

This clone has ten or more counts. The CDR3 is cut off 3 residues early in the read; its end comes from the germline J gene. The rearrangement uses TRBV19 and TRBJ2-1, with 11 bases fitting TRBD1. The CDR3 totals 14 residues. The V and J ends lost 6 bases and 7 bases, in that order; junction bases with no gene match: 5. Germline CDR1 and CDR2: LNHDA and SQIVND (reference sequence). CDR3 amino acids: CASRDRGLVNEQFF. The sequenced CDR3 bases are TGTGCCAGTAGGGACAGGGGGCTAGTTAATGAG.

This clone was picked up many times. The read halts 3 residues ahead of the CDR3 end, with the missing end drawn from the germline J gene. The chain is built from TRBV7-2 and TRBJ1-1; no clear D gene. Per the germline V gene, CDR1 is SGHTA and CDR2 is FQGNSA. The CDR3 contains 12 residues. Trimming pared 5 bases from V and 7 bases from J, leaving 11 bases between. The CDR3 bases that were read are TGTGCCAGCAGCCACTACGGAGGTGAA. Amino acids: CASSHYGGE. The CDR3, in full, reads CASSHYGGEAFF. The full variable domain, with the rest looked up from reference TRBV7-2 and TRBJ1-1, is GAGVSQSPSNKVTEKGKDVELRCDPISGHTALYWYRQSLGQGLEFLIYFQGNSAPDKSGLPSDRFSAERTGGSVSTLTIQRTQQEDSAVYLCASSHYGGEAFFGQGTRLTVV.

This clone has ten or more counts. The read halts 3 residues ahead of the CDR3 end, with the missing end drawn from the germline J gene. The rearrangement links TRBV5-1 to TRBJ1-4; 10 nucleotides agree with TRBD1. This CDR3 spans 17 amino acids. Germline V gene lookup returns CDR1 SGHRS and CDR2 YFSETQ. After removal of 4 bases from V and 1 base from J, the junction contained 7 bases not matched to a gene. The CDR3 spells CASSAGQGIETNEKLFF. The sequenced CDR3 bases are TGCGCCAGCAGCGCGGGACAGGGGATAGAAACTAATGAAAAA.

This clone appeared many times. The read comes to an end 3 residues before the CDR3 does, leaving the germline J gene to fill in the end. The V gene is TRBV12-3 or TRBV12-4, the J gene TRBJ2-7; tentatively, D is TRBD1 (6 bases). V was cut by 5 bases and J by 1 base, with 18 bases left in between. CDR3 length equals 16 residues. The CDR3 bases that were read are TGTGCCAGCAGTCCCCCAGGGGCGGCTAAGTCCTACGAG. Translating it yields CASSPPGAAKSYE. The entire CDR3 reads CASSPPGAAKSYEQYF.

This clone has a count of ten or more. The part of the CDR3 DNA that was read is TGTGCCAGCAGTGAAGGACTAGCGGGGGGGGTAGATACG. It yields the protein CASSEGLAGGVDT. Given in full, the CDR3 is CASSEGLAGGVDTQYF. The chain carries TRBV6-1 and TRBJ2-3; 14 bases agree with TRBD2. The read falls 3 residues short of the CDR3 end, and the missing part is taken from the germline J gene. This CDR3 contains 16 residues. CDR1 is MNHNS, CDR2 SASEGT, per germline. With 1 base clipped from V and 5 bases from J, the junction kept 2 bases outside the gene matches.

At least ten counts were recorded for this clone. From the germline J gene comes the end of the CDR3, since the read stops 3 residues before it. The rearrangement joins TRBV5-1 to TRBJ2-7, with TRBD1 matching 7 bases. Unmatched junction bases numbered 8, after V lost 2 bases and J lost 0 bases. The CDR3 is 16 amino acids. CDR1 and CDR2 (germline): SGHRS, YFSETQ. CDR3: CASSLGDRASSYEQYF. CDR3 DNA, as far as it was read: TGCGCCAGCAGCTTAGGCGACAGGGCGAGCTCCTACGAG.

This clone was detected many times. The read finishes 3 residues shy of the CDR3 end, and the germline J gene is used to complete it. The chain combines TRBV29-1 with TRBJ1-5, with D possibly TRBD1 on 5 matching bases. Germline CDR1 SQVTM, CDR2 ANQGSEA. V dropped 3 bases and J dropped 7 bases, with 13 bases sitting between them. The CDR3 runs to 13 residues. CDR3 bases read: TGCAGCGTTGAGGAGTATAGGGGACAGCCC. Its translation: CSVEEYRGQP. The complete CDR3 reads CSVEEYRGQPQHF.

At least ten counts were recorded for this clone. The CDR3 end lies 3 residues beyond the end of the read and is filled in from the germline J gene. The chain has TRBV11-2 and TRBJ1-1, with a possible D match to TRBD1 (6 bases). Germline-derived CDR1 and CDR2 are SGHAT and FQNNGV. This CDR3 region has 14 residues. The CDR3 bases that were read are TGTGCCAGCAGCCCAACGTCCAGGGGTGACGAA. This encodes CASSPTSRGDE. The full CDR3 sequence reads CASSPTSRGDEAFF.

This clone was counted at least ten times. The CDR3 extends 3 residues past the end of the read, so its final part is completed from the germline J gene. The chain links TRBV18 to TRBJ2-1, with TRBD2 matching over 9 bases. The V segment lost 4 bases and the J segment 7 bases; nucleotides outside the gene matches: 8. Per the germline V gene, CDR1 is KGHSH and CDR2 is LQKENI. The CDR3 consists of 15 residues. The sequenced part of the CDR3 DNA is TGTGCCAGCTCACGACAGCGGGAGGTCGGAAATGAG. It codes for CASSRQREVGNE. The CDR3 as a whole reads CASSRQREVGNEQFF.

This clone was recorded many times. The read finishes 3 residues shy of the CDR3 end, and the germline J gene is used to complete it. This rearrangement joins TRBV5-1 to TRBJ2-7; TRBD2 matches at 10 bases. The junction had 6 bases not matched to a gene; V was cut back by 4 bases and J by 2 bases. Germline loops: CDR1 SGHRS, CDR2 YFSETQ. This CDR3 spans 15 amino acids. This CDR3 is CASSGGTSATYEQYF. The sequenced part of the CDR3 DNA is TGCGCCAGCAGCGGGGGGACTAGCGCTACCTACGAG.

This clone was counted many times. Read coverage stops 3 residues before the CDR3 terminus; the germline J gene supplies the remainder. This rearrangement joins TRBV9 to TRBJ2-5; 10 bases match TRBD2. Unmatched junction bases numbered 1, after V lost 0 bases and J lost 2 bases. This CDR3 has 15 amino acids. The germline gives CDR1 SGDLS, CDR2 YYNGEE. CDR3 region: CASSVDSGGQETQYF. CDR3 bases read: TGTGCCAGCAGCGTAGATAGCGGGGGGCAAGAGACC. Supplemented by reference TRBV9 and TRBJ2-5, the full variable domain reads DSGVTQTPKHLITATGQRVTLRCSPRSGDLSVYWYQQSLDQGLQFLIQYYNGEERAKGNILERFSAQQFPDLHSELNLSSLELGDSALYFCASSVDSGGQETQYFGPGTRLLVL.

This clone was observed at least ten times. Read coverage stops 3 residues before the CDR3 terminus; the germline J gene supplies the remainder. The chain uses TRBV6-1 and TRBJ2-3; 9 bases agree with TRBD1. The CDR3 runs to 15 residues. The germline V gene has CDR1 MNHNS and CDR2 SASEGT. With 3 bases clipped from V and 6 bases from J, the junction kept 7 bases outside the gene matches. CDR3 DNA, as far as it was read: TGTGCCAGCAGTGAGGCGACAGGGGGGGTCGATACG. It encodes CASSEATGGVDT. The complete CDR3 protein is CASSEATGGVDTQYF.

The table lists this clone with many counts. This CDR3 reads CSARDRTGSGQPQHF. Partial CDR3 DNA: TGCAGTGCTAGAGATCGTACAGGGAGTGGTCAGCCC. This chain connects TRBV20-1 to TRBJ1-5; D is possibly TRBD1 (6 bases). The CDR3 goes on 3 residues after the read ends, and that part is filled in from the germline J gene. CDR1 and CDR2 (germline): DFQATT, SNEGSKA (reference sequence). The CDR3 is 15 amino acids. Trimming took off 0 bases at V and 6 bases at J, with 15 bases between the two ends.

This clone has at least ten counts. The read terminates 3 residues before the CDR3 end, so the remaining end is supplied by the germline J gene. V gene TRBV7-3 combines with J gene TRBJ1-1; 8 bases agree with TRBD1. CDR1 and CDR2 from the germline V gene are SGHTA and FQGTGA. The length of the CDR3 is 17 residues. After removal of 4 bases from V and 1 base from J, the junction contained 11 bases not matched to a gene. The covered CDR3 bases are TGTGCCAGCAGCTCCTACCCTGGACAGGGATCGAACACTGAA. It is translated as CASSSYPGQGSNTE. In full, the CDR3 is CASSSYPGQGSNTEAFF.

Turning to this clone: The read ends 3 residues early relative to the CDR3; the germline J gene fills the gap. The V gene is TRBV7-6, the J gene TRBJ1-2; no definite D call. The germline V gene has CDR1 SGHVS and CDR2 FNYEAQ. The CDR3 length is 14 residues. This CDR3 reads CASSSSSGTDTYTF. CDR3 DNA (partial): TGTGCCAGCAGCTCCTCTAGCGGCACAGATACC. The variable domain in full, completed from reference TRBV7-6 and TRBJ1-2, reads GAGVSQSPRYKVTKRGQDVALRCDPISGHVSLYWYRQALGQGPEFLTYFNYEAQQDKSGLPNDRFSAERPEGSISTLTIQRTEQRDSAMYRCASSSSSGTDTYTFGSGTRLTVV.

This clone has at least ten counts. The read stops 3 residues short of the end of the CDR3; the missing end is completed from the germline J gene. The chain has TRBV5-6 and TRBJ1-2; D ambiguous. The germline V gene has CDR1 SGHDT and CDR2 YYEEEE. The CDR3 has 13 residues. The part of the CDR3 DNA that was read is TGTGCCAGCAGCTCCCCGCCGGTAGTAGGC. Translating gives CASSSPPVVG. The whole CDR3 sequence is CASSSPPVVGYTF.

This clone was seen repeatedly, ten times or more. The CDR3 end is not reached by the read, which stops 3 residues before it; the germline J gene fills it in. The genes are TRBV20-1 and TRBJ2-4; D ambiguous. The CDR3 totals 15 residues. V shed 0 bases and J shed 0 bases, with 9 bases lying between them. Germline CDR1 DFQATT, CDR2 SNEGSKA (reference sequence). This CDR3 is CSARDLDLAKNIQYF. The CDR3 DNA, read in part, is TGCAGTGCTAGAGATCTAGATCTAGCCAAAAACATT.

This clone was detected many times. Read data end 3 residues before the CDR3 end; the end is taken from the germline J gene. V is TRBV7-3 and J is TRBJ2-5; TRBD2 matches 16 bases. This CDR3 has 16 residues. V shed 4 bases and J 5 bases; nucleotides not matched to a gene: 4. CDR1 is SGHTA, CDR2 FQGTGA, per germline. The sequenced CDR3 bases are TGTGCCAGCAGCTCCCAGGGACTAGCGGGGGGGGAGACC. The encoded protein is CASSSQGLAGGET. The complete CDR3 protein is CASSSQGLAGGETQYF.

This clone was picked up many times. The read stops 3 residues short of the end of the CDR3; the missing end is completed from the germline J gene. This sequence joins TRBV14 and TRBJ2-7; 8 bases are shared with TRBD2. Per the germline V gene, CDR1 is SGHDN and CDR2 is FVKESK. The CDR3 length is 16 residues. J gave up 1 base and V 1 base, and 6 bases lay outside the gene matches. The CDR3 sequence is CASSQGLAGVSYEQYF. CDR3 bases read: TGTGCCAGCAGCCAAGGGCTAGCGGGTGTTTCCTACGAG.

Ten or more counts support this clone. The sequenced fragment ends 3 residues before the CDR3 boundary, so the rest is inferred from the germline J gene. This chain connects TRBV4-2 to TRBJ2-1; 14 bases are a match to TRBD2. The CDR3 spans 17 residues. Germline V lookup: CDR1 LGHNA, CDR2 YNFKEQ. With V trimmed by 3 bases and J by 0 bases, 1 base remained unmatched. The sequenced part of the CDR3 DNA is TGTGCCAGCAGCCAGGGGACTAGCGGGAGCTCCTACAATGAG. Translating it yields CASSQGTSGSSYNE. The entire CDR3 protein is CASSQGTSGSSYNEQFF.

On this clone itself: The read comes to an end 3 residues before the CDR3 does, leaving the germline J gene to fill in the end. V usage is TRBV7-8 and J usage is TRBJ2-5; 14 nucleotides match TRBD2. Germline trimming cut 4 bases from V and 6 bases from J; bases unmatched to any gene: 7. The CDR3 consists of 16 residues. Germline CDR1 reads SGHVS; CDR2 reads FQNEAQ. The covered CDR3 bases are TGTGCCAGCAGCTCACCGGGACTAGCGGGAGTACAGACC. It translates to CASSSPGLAGVQT. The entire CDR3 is CASSSPGLAGVQTQYF.

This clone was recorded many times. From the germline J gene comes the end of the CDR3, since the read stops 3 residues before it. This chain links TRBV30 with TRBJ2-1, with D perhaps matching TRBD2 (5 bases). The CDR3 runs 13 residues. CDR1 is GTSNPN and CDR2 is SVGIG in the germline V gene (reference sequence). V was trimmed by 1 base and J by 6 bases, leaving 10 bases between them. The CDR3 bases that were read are TGTGCCTGGAGTGGCGGGTATCGCAATGAG. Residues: CAWSGGYRNE. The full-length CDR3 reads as CAWSGGYRNEQFF.